The entry below gives a single T cell receptor (beta chain) sequence along with its context. Its target is not known. The CDR3 ends on some other residue instead of the conserved phenylalanine or tryptophan, so this is likely a read error. This entry is derived from a study of tumor-infiltrating lymphocytes in glioblastoma multiforme. Study-wide points: The T cells in this sample were not sorted into functional subsets.

TCR beta libraries were built from RNA through three nested multiplex PCR rounds using modified ARM-PCR. MiXCR, run by TCRdb on the multiplex PCR reads, gives a single entry per CDR3 protein. The top ten clones hold more than 30% of a sample with about 15,000 distinct CDR3 sequences, roughly 73% of them seen once. In germline, CDR1 is SGHDT, CDR2 YYEEEE. This CDR3 is built from 13 residues. The V gene is TRBV5-6, the J gene TRBJ2-1; no clear D gene. The sequence derives from a male donor with glioblastoma. The specimen sequenced was brain tumor tissue. The CDR3 is CPSCSVAYNEQFL. The CDR3 DNA reads as TGTCCCAGCTGCTCCGTTGCCTATAATGAGCAGTTCCTC.